This T cell receptor (beta chain) was identified in a study of T-cell reconstitution after alpha-beta-depleted transplantation in children. Study-wide results and caveats: The authors attributed T-cell counts and diversity one year after transplant mostly to newly produced T cells. Roughly two months post-transplant, alpha-beta T cells reportedly originated from several hundred graft clones that had expanded. The high TCRbeta diversity at day 60 in some patients came from surviving recipient T cells and thymic progenitors.

The CDR3 is 16 amino acids. The germline V gene encodes CDR1 SGHRS and CDR2 YFSETQ. Trimming at V came to 3 bases and at J to 2 bases, leaving 9 bases not matched to a gene. This clonotype was counted only a few times. Its specificity is unknown. For TCRbeta, the library was prepared with unique molecular identifiers. TCRdb reanalysed the PCR reads using MiXCR and keeps one entry per CDR3 protein. This sample carries under 450,000 distinct CDR3 sequences, roughly 15% of them seen once, and the ten largest clones take 25% to 35%. This sequence joins TRBV5-1 and TRBJ2-5, with TRBD1 identical over 8 bases. The receptor's source is a boy under two years old who had a stem cell transplant for Wiskott-Aldrich syndrome, so the T cells may come from the graft donor. Sequencing used PBMCs, mostly from graft donor cells, obtained 360 days after TCRalphabeta/CD19-depleted stem cell transplant. The CDR3 spells CASSYGQGWRQETQYF. The DNA of the CDR3 is TGCGCCAGCAGCTACGGACAGGGATGGAGGCAAGAGACCCAGTACTTC.